This T cell receptor (beta chain) derives from a study of T cell changes during pregnancy in multiple sclerosis. Germline trimming cut 5 bases from V and 2 bases from J; bases unmatched to any gene: 3. This CDR3 comprises 15 residues. Germline V gives CDR1 SGHAT, CDR2 FQNNGV. TCRdb keeps only in-frame clones here, not all; method: immunoSEQ multiplex PCR. The sample shows 60,000 or so clones, about nine tenths of them seen only once. The sequence was collected from a female donor with multiple sclerosis, enrolled in a pregnancy study. Sample: peripheral blood, taken in the first trimester of pregnancy. The chain has TRBV11-2 and TRBJ2-7, with 13 bases identical to TRBD2. CDR3 nucleotide sequence: TGTGCCAGCAGCCGGACTAGCGGGGGTACCTACGAGCAGTACTTC. Translation gives CASSRTSGGTYEQYF.